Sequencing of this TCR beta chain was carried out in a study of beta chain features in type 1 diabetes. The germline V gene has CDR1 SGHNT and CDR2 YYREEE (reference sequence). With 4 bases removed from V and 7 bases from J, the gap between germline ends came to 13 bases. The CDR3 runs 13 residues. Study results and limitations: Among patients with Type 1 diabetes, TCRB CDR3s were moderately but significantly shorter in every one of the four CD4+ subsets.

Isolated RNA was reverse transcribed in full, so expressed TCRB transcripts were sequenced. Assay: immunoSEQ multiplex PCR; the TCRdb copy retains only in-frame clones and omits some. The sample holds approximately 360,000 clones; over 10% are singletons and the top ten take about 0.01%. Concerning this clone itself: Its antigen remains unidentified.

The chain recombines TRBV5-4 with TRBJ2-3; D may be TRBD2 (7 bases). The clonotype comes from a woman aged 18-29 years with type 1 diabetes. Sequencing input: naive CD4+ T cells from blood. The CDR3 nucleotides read TGTGCCAGCAGCCTGAGGGGGGGGAATACGCAGTATTTT. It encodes CASSLRGGNTQYF. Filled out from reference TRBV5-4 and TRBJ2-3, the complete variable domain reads ETGVTQSPTHLIKTRGQQVTLRCSSQSGHNTVSWYQQALGQGPQFIFQYYREEENGRGNFPPRFSGLQFPNYSSELNVNALELDDSALYLCASSLRGGNTQYFGPGTRLTVL.